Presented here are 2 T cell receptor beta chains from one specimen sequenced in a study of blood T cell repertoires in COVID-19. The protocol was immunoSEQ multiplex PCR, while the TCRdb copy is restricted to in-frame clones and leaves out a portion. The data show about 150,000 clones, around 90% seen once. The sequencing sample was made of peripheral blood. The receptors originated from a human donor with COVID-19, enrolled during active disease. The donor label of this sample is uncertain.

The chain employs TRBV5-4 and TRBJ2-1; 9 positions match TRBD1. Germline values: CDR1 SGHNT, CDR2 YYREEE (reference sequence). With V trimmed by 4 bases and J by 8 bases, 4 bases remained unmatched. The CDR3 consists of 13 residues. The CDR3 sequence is CASSHDRGDEQFF. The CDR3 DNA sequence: TGTGCCAGCAGCCACGACAGGGGGGATGAGCAGTTCTTC. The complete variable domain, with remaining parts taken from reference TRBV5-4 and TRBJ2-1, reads ETGVTQSPTHLIKTRGQQVTLRCSSQSGHNTVSWYQQALGQGPQFIFQYYREEENGRGNFPPRFSGLQFPNYSSELNVNALELDDSALYLCASSHDRGDEQFFGPGTRLTVL.

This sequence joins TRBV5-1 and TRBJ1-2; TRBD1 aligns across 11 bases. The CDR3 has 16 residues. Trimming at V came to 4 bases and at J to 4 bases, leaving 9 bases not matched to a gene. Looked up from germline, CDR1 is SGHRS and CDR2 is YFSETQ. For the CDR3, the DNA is TGCGCCAGCAGCCTGGACAGGGGGCCGAGCGGCTATGGCTACACCTTC. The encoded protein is CASSLDRGPSGYGYTF.